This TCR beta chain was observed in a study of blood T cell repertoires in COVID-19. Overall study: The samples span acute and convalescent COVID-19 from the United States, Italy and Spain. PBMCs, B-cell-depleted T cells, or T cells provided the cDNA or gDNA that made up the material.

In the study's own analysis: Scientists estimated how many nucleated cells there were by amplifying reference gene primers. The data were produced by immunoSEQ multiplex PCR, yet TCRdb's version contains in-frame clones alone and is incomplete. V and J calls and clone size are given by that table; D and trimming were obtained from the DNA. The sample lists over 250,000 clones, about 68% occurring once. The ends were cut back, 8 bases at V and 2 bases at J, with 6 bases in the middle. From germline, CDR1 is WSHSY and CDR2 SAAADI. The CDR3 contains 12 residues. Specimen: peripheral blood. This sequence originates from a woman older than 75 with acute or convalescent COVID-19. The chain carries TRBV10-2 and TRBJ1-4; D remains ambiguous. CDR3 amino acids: CASGQTNEKLFF. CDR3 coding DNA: TGCGCCAGCGGGCAGACTAATGAAAAACTGTTTTTT.